The present entry profiles one T cell receptor beta chain with its context. Using immunoSEQ multiplex PCR, the repertoire was profiled, and TCRdb retains in-frame clones only, with some absent. The data contain some 140,000 clones, 80% to 90% of them singletons. The sample is drawn from a study of blood T cell repertoires in COVID-19. The wider study: Acute and convalescent COVID-19 samples came from the United States, Italy and Spain.

The study drew participants aged about 18 to 89 years from some 23 US areas. Cohorts were assigned according to the clinical history that participants reported. Trimming removed 0 bases from V and 4 bases from J, with 15 bases in between. The germline gives CDR1 LGHNT, CDR2 FRNRAP. CDR3 length: 16 amino acids. Specimen: PBMCs or T cells enriched from blood (not recorded which). The receptor's source is a man aged 35 to 55 with acute COVID-19. The chain has TRBV12-5 and TRBJ1-1; weak D call: TRBD1 (6 bases). Written as DNA, the CDR3 is TGTGCTAGTGGTTTGGTACTTACAGGGTTTGGCACTGAAGCTTTCTTT. It yields the protein CASGLVLTGFGTEAFF. Full variable domain (rest looked up from reference TRBV12-5 and TRBJ1-1): DARVTQTPRHKVTEMGQEVTMRCQPILGHNTVFWYRQTMMQGLELLAYFRNRAPLDDSGMPKDRFSAEMPDATLATLKIQPSEPRDSAVYFCASGLVLTGFGTEAFFGQGTRLTVV.